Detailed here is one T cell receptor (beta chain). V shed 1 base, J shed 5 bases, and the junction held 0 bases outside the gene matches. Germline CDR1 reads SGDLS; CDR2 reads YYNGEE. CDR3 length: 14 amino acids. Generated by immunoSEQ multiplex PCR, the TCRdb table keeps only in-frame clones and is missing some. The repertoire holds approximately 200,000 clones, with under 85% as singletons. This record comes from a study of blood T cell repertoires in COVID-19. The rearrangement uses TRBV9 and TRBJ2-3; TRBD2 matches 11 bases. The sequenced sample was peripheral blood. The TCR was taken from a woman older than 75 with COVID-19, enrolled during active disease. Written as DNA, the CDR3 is TGTGCCAGCAGCGTAACTAGCGGGGGAGATACGCAGTATTTT. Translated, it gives CASSVTSGGDTQYF.